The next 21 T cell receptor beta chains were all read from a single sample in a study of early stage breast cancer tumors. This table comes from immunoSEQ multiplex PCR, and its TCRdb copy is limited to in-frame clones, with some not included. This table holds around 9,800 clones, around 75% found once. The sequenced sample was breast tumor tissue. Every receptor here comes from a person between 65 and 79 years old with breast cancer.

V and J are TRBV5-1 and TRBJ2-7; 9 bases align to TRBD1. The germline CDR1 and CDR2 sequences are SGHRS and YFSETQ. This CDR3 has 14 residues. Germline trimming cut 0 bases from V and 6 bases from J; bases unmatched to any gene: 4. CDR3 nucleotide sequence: TGCGCCAGCAGCTTGGGGACAGGGGATTTCGAGCAGTACTTC. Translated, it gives CASSLGTGDFEQYF.

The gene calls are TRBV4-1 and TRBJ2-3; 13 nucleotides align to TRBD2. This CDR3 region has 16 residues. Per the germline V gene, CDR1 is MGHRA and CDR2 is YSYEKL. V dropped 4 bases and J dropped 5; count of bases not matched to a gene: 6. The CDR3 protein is CASSRGLAGDGDTQYF. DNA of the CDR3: TGCGCCAGCAGCCGAGGACTAGCGGGGGATGGAGATACGCAGTATTTT.

In nucleotides, the CDR3 is TGTGCCAGCTCACCCATAGCCGGGACTAGCGGGGGGGCCGGCACAGATACGCAGTATTTT. This translates into CASSPIAGTSGGAGTDTQYF. The chain uses TRBV18 and TRBJ2-3; 16 nucleotides agree with TRBD2. The junction had 10 bases not matched to a gene; V was cut back by 3 bases and J by 1 base. The CDR3 extends over 20 amino acids. In germline, CDR1 is KGHSH, CDR2 LQKENI.

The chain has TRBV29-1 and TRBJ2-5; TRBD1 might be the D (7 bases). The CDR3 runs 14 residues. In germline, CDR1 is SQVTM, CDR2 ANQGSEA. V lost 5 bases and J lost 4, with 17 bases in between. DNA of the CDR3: TGCAGCGTTCGGAGGGGACAGAGTATAGAGACCCAGTACTTC. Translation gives CSVRRGQSIETQYF.

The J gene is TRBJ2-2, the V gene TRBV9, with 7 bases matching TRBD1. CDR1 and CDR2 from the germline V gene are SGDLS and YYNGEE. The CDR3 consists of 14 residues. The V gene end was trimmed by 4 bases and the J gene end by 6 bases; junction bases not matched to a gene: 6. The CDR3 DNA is TGTGCCAGCAGCTACTACAGGGGCGCCGGGGAGCTGTTTTTT. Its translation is CASSYYRGAGELFF.

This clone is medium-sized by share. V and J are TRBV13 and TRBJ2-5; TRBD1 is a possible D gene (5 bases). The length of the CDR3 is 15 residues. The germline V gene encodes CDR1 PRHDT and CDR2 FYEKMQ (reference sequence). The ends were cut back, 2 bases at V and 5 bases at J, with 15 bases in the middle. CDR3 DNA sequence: TGTGCCAGCAGCTTAAAAGGTGGGGCTTCCGAGACCCAGTACTTC. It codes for CASSLKGGASETQYF. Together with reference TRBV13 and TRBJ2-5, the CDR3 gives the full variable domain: AAGVIQSPRHLIKEKRETATLKCYPIPRHDTVYWYQQGPGQDPQFLISFYEKMQSDKGSIPDRFSAQQFSDYHSELNMSSLELGDSALYFCASSLKGGASETQYFGPGTRLLVL.

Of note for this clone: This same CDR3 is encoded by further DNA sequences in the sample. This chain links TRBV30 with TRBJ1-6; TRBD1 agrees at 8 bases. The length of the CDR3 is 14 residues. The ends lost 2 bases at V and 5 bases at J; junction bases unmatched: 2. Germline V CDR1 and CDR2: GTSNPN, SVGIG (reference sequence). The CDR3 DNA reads TGTGCCTGGAGTAAGGGACAGGATAATTCACCCCTCCACTTT. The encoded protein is CAWSKGQDNSPLHF.

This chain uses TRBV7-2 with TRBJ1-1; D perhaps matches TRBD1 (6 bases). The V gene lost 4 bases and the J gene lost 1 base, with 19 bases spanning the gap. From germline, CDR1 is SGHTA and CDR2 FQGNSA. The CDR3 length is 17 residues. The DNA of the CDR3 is TGTGCCAGCAGCTCGACAGAGTGGGGGCGCGGGAACACTGAAGCTTTCTTT. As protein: CASSSTEWGRGNTEAFF.

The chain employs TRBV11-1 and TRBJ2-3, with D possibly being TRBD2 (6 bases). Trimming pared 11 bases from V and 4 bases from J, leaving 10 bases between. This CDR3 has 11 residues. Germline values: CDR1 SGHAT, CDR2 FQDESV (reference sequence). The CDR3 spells CAAGIADTQYF. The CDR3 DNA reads TGTGCCGCGGGGATCGCAGATACGCAGTATTTT.

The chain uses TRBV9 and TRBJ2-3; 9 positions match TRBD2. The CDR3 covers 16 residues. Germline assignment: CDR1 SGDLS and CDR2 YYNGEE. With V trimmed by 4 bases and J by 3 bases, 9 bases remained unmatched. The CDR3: CASSYLGAGGTDTQYF. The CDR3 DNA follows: TGTGCCAGCAGCTACTTGGGGGCGGGGGGGACAGATACGCAGTATTTT.

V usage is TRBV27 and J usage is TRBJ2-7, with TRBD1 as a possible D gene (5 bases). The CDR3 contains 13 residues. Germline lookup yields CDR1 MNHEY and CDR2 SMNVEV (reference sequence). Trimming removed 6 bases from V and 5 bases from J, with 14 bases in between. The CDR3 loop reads CASRPIQAHEQYF. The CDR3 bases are TGTGCCAGCAGACCCATACAGGCCCACGAGCAGTACTTC.

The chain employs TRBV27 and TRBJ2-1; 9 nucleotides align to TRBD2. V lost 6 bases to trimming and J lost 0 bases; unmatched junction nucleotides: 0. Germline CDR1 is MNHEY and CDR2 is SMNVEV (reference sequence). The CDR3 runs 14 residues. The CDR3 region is CASRTSGSYNEQFF. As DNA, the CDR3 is TGTGCCAGCAGGACTAGCGGCTCCTACAATGAGCAGTTCTTC.

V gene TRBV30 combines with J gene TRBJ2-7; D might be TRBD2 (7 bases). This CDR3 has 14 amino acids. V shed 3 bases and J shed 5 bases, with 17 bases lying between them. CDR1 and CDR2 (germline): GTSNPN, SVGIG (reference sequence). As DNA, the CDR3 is TGTGCCTGGAGCACCGGTGGAGGGGGGGACGAGCAGTACTTC. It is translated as CAWSTGGGGDEQYF.

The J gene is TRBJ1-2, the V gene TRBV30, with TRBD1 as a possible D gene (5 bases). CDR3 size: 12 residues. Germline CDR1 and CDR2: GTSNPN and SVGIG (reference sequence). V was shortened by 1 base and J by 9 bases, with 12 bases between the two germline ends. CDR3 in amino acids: CAWSEGPGSYTF. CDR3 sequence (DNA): TGTGCCTGGAGTGAGGGGCCGGGCAGCTACACCTTC.

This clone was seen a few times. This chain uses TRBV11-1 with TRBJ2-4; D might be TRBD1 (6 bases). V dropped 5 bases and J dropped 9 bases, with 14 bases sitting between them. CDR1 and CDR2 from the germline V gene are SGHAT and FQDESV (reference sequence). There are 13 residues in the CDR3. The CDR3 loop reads CASSPPRGSIQYF. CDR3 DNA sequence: TGTGCCAGCAGCCCGCCTAGGGGGAGCATTCAGTACTTC.

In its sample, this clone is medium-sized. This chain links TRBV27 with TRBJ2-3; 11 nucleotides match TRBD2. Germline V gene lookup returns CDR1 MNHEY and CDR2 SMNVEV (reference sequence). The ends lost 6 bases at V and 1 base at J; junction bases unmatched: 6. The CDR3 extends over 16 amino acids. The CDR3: CASRELAGVGTDTQYF. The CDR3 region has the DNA TGTGCCAGCAGAGAACTAGCGGGAGTGGGCACAGATACGCAGTATTTT.

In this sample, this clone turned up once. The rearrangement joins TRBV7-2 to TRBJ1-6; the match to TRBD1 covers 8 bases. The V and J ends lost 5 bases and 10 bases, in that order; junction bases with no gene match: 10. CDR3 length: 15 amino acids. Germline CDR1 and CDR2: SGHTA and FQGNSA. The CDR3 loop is CASSPRTGQGSPLHF. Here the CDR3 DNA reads TGTGCCAGCAGCCCTAGGACAGGGCAGGGCTCACCCCTCCACTTT.

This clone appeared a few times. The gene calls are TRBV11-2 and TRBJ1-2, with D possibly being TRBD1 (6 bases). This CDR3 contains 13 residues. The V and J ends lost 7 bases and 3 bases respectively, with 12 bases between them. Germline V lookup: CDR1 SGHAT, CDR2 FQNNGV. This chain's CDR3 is CASTANRDYGYTF. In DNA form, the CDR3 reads TGTGCCAGCACCGCCAACAGGGACTATGGCTACACCTTC. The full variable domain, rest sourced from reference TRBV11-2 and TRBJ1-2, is EAGVAQSPRYKIIEKRQSVAFWCNPISGHATLYWYQQILGQGPKLLIQFQNNGVVDDSQLPKDRFSAERLKGVDSTLKIQPAKLEDSAVYLCASTANRDYGYTFGSGTRLTVV.

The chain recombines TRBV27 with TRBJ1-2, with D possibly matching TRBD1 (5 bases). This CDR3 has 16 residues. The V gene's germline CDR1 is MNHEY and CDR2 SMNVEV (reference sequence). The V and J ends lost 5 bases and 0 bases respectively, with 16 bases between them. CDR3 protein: CASSTLSGVANYGYTF. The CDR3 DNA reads TGTGCCAGCAGTACCCTTTCGGGGGTAGCTAACTATGGCTACACCTTC.

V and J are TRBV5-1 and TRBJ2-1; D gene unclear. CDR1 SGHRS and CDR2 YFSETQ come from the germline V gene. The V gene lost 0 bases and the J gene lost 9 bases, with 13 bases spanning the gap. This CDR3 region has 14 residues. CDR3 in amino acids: CASSLELANSEQFF. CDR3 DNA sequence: TGCGCCAGCAGCTTGGAATTGGCTAACAGTGAGCAGTTCTTC.

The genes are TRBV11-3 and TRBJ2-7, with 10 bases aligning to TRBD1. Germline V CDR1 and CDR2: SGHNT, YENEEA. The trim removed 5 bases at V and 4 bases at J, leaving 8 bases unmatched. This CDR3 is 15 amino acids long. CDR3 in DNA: TGTGCCAGCAGCAGATCGGGACAGGGGTTATACGAGCAGTACTTC. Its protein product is CASSRSGQGLYEQYF.